This T cell receptor (beta chain) was captured by sequencing in a study of response to subunit inactivated influenza vaccine. This clonotype has at least ten counts. TCRdb redid the calling of the RT-PCR reads with MiXCR, one entry per CDR3 protein. The sample holds 710,000 or so distinct CDR3 sequences, 15% to 18% seen once. After removal of 5 bases from V and 6 bases from J, the junction contained 7 bases not matched to a gene. The germline gives CDR1 LGHDT, CDR2 YNNKEL (reference sequence). This CDR3 is built from 15 residues. This receptor was taken from a man between 50 and 59 years old who received an inactivated influenza vaccine. The starting material was PBMCs from blood, obtained 12 days after vaccination. This chain uses TRBV3-1 with TRBJ2-3; 11 bases match TRBD2. CDR3 region: CASSKLAGAGDTQYF. For the CDR3, the DNA is TGTGCCAGCAGCAAACTAGCGGGGGCGGGGGATACGCAGTATTTT.